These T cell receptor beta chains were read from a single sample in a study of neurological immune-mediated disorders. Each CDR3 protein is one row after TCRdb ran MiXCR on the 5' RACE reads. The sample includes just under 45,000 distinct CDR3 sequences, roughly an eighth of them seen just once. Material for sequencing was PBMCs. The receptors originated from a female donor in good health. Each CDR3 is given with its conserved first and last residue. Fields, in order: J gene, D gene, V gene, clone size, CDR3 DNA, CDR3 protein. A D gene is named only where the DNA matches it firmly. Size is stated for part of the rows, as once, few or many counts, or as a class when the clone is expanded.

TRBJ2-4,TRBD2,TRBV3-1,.,TGTGCCAGCATCCACCCCATGGGGACTAGCGGGAGCCACATTCAGTACTTC,CASIHPMGTSGSHIQYF
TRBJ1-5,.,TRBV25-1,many,TGTGCCAGCAGTGATGGGATCCATCAGCCCCAGCATTTT,CASSDGIHQPQHF
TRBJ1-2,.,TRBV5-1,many,TGCGCCAGCAGCTTGGATGGGGCGGGGTATGGCTACACCTTC,CASSLDGAGYGYTF
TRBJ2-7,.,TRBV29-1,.,TGCAGCGTTGTACGTCAGACCTCCTACGAGCAGTACTTC,CSVVRQTSYEQYF
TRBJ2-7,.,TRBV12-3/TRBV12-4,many,TGTGCCAGCAGTATTATGAGCTCCTACGAGCAGTACTTC,CASSIMSSYEQYF
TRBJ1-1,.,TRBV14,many,TGTGCCAGCAGCCAAGATTGGGACACTGAAGCTTTCTTT,CASSQDWDTEAFF
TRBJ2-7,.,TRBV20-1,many,TGCAGTGCTAGAGAGGGGAGTAACTACGAGCAGTACTTC,CSAREGSNYEQYF
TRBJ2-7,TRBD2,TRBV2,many,TGTGCCAGCAGTGATATTGTAGCGGGGAACTCCTACGAGCAGTACTTC,CASSDIVAGNSYEQYF
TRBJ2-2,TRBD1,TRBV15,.,TGTGCCACCAGCAGAGATCGACAGGGGGCGCGGACCGGGGAGCTGTTTTTT,CATSRDRQGARTGELFF
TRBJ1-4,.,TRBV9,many,TGTGCCAGCAGCGCGGATCGGACAGCTACTAATGAAAAACTGTTTTTT,CASSADRTATNEKLFF
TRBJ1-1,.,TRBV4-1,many,TGCGCCAGCAGCCAAGGGACAGTAAGTTATTGGATGAACACTGAAGCTTTCTTT,CASSQGTVSYWMNTEAFF
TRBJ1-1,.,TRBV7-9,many,TGTGCCATCACAATGGAGGGAGACACTGAAGCTTTCTTT,CAITMEGDTEAFF
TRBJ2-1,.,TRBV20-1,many,TGCAGTGCTAGAGATTCCCCTAGGGGGTTGAATGAGCAGTTCTTC,CSARDSPRGLNEQFF
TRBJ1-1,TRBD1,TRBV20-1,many,TGCAGTGCCAGCCCGGGACAGGTGAAAAGGGTTAGAAACACTGAAGCTTTCTTT,CSASPGQVKRVRNTEAFF
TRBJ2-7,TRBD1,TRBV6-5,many,TGTGCCAGCAGTTACTCGAGGGGGCTTACTGTTTACGAGCAGTACTTC,CASSYSRGLTVYEQYF
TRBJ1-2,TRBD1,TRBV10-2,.,TGCGCCAGCAGTGCATATCAGGGGACAGGGTGGACTAACTATGGCTACACCTTC,CASSAYQGTGWTNYGYTF
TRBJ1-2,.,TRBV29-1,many,TGCAGCGTTGAACGGCCGGGACATAGCTATGGCTACACCTTC,CSVERPGHSYGYTF
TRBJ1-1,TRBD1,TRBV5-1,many,TGCGCCAGCAGCTACGGGACAGCGAACACTGAAGCTTTCTTT,CASSYGTANTEAFF
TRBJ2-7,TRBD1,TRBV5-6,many,TGTGCCAGCAGCTTGGGGACAGGGACCTACTCCTACGAGCAGTACTTC,CASSLGTGTYSYEQYF
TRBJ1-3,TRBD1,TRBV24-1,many,TGTGCCACCAGTGAGTACCGGGACAGGGTAGGTGGAAACACCATATATTTT,CATSEYRDRVGGNTIYF
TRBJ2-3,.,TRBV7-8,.,TGTGCCAGCAGCTTACTTCGGGACCTGGGAGGAGATACGCAGTATTTT,CASSLLRDLGGDTQYF
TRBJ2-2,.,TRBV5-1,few,TGCGCCAGCAGCTTAGCCGGGTTCAAGACCGGGGAGCTGTTTTTT,CASSLAGFKTGELFF
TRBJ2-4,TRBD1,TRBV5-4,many,TGTGCCAGCAGCTTTCAGGGGGCGCGTAAGAACATTCAGTACTTC,CASSFQGARKNIQYF
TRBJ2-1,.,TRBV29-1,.,TGCAGCGTTGAAGGAGACTGGGGATCCTACAATGAGCAGTTCTTC,CSVEGDWGSYNEQFF
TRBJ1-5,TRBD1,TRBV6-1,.,TGTGCCAGCAGTGAGGGACAGGCCAGCAATCAGCCCCAGCATTTT,CASSEGQASNQPQHF
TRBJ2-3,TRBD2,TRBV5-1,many,TGCGCCAGCAGCTACGGGGGGGCAAGCACAGATACGCAGTATTTT,CASSYGGASTDTQYF
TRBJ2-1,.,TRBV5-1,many,TGCGCCAGCAGCCCAAACTGGTCAGGCCCCACCTACAATGAGCAGTTCTTC,CASSPNWSGPTYNEQFF
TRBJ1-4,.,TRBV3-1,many,TGTGCCAGCAGCCAATTCAAAGGCAGGGCAGACTTGGAAAAACTGTTTTTT,CASSQFKGRADLEKLFF
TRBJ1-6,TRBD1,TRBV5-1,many,TGCGCCAGCAGCTTGGAGGGACAGGGTAATTCACCCCTCCACTTT,CASSLEGQGNSPLHF
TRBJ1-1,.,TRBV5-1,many,TGCGCCAGCAGCTGGGGTCCTGGGAACACTGAAGCTTTCTTT,CASSWGPGNTEAFF
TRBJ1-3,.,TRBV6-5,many,TGTGCCGCAACAGGACCTGGAAACACCATATATTTT,CAATGPGNTIYF
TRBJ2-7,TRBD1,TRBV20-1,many,TGCAGTGCTAGAGTCCAAGGGGGCTTTACCTGGTCCTACGAGCAGTACTTC,CSARVQGGFTWSYEQYF
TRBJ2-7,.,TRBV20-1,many,TGCAGTGCTAGAGTTTCCTACGAGCAGTACTTC,CSARVSYEQYF
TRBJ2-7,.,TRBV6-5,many,TGTGCCAGCAGTAATCGGCCTAGCGCACTGGGCCACGAGCAGTACTTC,CASSNRPSALGHEQYF
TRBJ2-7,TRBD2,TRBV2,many,TGTGCCAGCAGGAGGAACGCGGGAGGGCCTGGAGAGCAGTACTTC,CASRRNAGGPGEQYF
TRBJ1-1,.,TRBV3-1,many,TGTGCCAGCAGCCAGCAGGGTGGCACTGAAGCTTTCTTT,CASSQQGGTEAFF
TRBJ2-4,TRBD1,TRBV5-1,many,TGCGCCAGCAGCCCTAAACAGGGGTCTCTAGCCAAAAACATTCAGTACTTC,CASSPKQGSLAKNIQYF
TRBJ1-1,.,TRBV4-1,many,TGCGCCAGCAGAAACTCCCCGACGGGGAACACTGAAGCTTTCTTT,CASRNSPTGNTEAFF
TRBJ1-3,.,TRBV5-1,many,TGCGCCAGCAGCGCGGGGGCACAGGGCAGTGGAAACACCATATATTTT,CASSAGAQGSGNTIYF
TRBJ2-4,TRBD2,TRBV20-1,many,TGCAGTGCTAGCAGACTAGCAGATGAAAGGGACATTCAGTACTTC,CSASRLADERDIQYF
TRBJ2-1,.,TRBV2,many,TGTGCCAGCAGTGGGGGTAAGGGTGGGAACAATGAGCAGTTCTTC,CASSGGKGGNNEQFF
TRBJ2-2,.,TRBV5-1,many,TGCGCCAGCAGCTCGGGACTTACCACAGCCGGGGAGCTGTTTTTT,CASSSGLTTAGELFF
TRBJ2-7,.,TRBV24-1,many,TGTGCCACCAGGAGTCGGCACTTAGACGAGCAGTACTTC,CATRSRHLDEQYF